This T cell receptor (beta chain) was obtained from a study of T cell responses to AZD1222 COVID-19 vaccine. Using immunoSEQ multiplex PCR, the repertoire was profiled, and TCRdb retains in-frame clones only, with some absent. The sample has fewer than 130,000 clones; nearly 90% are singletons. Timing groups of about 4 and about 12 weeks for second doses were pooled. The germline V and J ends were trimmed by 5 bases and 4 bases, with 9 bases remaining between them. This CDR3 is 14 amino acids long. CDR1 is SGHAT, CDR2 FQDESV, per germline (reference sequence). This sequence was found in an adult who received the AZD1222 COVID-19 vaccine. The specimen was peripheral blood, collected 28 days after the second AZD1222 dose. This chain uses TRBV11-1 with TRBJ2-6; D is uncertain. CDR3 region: CASSPLSGANVLTF. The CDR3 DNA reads TGTGCCAGCAGCCCCCTATCCGGGGCCAACGTCCTGACTTTC. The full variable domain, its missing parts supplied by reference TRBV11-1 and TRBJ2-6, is EAEVAQSPRYKITEKSQAVAFWCDPISGHATLYWYRQILGQGPELLVQFQDESVVDDSQLPKDRFSAERLKGVDSTLKIQPAELGDSAMYLCASSPLSGANVLTFGAGSRLTVL.